This T cell receptor beta chain was profiled in a study of blood T cell repertoires in COVID-19. Across the study: The United States, Italy and Spain supplied acute and convalescent COVID-19 samples. PBMCs, B-cell-depleted T cells, or T cells were the source of the cDNA or gDNA that made up the material.

CDR1 SGDLS and CDR2 YYNGEE come from the germline V gene. The CDR3 is 13 amino acids. Trimming left V 7 bases short and J 5 bases short, with 13 bases between. This clone was seen only once. Recruited during active infection, patients (from Seattle) were subsequently followed longitudinally. The assay was immunoSEQ multiplex PCR, and TCRdb's table has in-frame clones only and misses some. The sample lists 120,000 or so clones; around 81% were seen once. Sequenced input: peripheral blood. The TCR was taken from a man aged 25 to 40 with COVID-19, enrolled during active disease. The genes are TRBV9 and TRBJ2-1, with D uncertain. CDR3 sequence: CASGSYSNNEQFF. The CDR3 nucleotides read TGTGCCAGCGGGTCCTACAGTAACAATGAGCAGTTCTTC.